This TCR beta chain comes out of a study of T-cell reconstitution after alpha-beta-depleted transplantation in children. In germline, CDR1 is MNHNS, CDR2 SASEGT. The CDR3 extends over 17 amino acids. The trim removed 6 bases at V and 7 bases at J, leaving 10 bases unmatched. Preparation of the TCRbeta library was carried out with unique molecular identifiers. TCRdb re-analysed the PCR reads in MiXCR, keeping a single row per CDR3 protein. The sample holds roughly 400,000 distinct CDR3 sequences; around 21% are singletons and the top ten take approximately 3.9%. The sequences come from PBMCs from the stem cell graft donor, collected from the stem cell graft. This sequence joins TRBV6-1 and TRBJ2-1; 15 bases map to TRBD2. The clonotype comes from a human donor who donated a stem cell graft to a child with acute myeloid leukemia. The CDR3 DNA reads TGTGCCAGCAGCCAAAGGACTAGCGGGAGGGCCGGAAATGAGCAGTTCTTC. It specifies CASSQRTSGRAGNEQFF.